This TCR beta chain was captured by sequencing in a study of Ad26.COV2.S vaccination and SARS-CoV-2 variants (dated by TCRdb to the early 2020s). A note on the overall study: Vaccine-arm donors were drawn from COV1001, a multicentre, randomized, double-blind, placebo-controlled phase I-IIa trial of Ad26.COV2.S in healthy adults. Ad26.COV2.S was given intramuscularly at 5x10^10 or 1x10^11 viral particles, as a single shot or as two shots 56 days apart. The specificity and breadth of SARS-CoV-2-reactive T cell receptors after Ad26.COV2.S vaccination were assessed by TCRbeta repertoire sequencing. Participants in the trial were split at random into five groups of five each, receiving low-dose or high-dose Ad26.COV2.S once or twice, or else placebo on both occasions. A total of around 32 samples were included in the TCR-sequenced set, comprising around 19 Ad26.COV2.S vaccine recipients, 5 placebo recipients and 8 SARS-CoV-2 convalescent individuals. Investigators remained blinded to trial group allocation during experiments and outcome assessment.

The germline V gene gives CDR1 as SQVTM and CDR2 as ANQGSEA. There are 14 amino acids in the CDR3, from cysteine to phenylalanine inclusive. Only the CDR3 portion is preserved as DNA: 42 bases, with reading frame beginning at the first base. Trimming costs V 3 bases and J 1 base, and their ends lie 12 bases apart. As regards this clone: The specificity of this receptor is unknown. Base qualities were left out, and no much larger clone turns up one base away.

The sample's treatment or condition, from its label and the paper: some 20 received Ad26.COV2.S at low or high dose, single or two shots; about five received placebo; per-sample allocation not given. Repertoires of vaccine and placebo recipients were sequenced from samples collected on day 63 after the first injection. Between 29 July and 7 August 2020, Cohort 1b enrolled 25 adults aged 18-55 years at one site in Boston, USA. Ad26.COV2.S was a replication-incompetent adenovirus type 26 vector that expressed a prefusion-stabilized SARS-CoV-2 spike protein derived from the original Wuhan strain. The immunoSEQ Assay was the method used to sequence TCRbeta CDR3 regions. After extraction, genomic DNA underwent amplification by bias-controlled multiplex PCR, followed by high-throughput sequencing. Processing in the source paper ran as follows. To quantify the absolute abundance of every unique TCRbeta CDR3 region, sequences were collapsed and filtered. T cell fraction was estimated by normalization of TCRbeta template counts to usable DNA, with usable DNA being measured through amplification of reference genes present in all nucleated cells. Repertoire TCRs were annotated as SARS-CoV-2-specific when V gene, CDR3 amino acid sequence and J gene were exactly matched to a known reactive TCR set. The reference SARS-CoV-2 TCR set was obtained from MIRA and was filtered for enrichment in COVID-19-positive ImmuneCODE repertoires, whereby public or cross-reactive TCRs were removed. Using the MIRA antigens, annotated TCRs were further analysed by specific ORF or by position within an ORF. Depth was the summed frequency of annotated unique rearrangements, while breadth was defined as annotated unique rearrangements over total unique productive rearrangements. Two-sided Wilcoxon rank-sum tests were applied when comparing TCR breadth between groups. TCRdb holds this immuneACCESS table with in-frame rearrangements only. Some clones are missing; in checked studies, unresolved V genes explain under half, and the rest has no known cause. For V, J and clone size, that table is used; D and trimming come from the DNA. The table for this sample lists 440,000 or so clones; about nine tenths of them were counted only once. The ten largest clones add up to around 1.8% of the sample.

The paper's findings and limits, for the study overall: The study lacked the statistical power to compare responses across vaccine doses or regimens. Substantial breadth of spike-specific CD8+ and CD4+ T cell responses was reported after vaccination. Non-spike TCR breadth was comparable between vaccine and placebo recipients, consistent with the vaccine containing only spike. The authors noted that the TCR breadth and depth analyses may have underestimated total T cell responses. Spike-specific TCR breadth was higher in Ad26.COV2.S recipients than in placebo recipients (P = 0.0014).

Sequences were derived from peripheral blood, sampled in a trial of Ad26.COV2.S vaccine versus placebo. The rearranged chain carries TRBV29-1 and TRBJ1-2; perhaps TRBD1 is the D gene, with 6 bases matching. The source of this sequence is a person between 18 and 59 years old who received the Ad26.COV2.S COVID-19 vaccine or a placebo. In nucleotides, the sequence is TGCAGCGTTGATTGGGGGGCCCTTAACTATGGCTACACCTTC. The translation is CSVDWGALNYGYTF. Joined to the reference TRBV29-1 and TRBJ1-2 proteins, this CDR3 gives the full variable domain: SAVISQKPSRDICQRGTSLTIQCQVDSQVTMMFWYRQQPGQSLTLIATANQGSEATYESGFVIDKFPISRPNLTFSTLTVSNMSPEDSSIYLCSVDWGALNYGYTFGSGTRLTVV.